This TCR beta chain was captured by sequencing in a study of early T cells in non-severe SARS-CoV-2 infection. Study-wide context: Bulk RNA from unsorted whole blood was sequenced; chains were unpaired.

Trimming took off 0 bases at V and 7 bases at J, with 10 bases between the two ends. The CDR3 has 14 amino acids. The germline V gene has CDR1 LGHNA and CDR2 YSLEER. A word on this clonotype: Its antigen is unidentified.

The library protocol tagged individual cDNA molecules with unique molecular identifiers. MiXCR, run by TCRdb on the 5' RACE reads, gives a single entry per CDR3 protein. The sample lists tens of thousands of distinct CDR3 sequences, 10% to 15% occurring once. Findings and caveats of the study: In VDJdb matching, anti-spike CD8 responses were favored while private and CD4 specificities went missing.

The J gene is TRBJ2-1, the V gene TRBV4-3; D remains ambiguous. Source material: whole blood. This sequence originates from an adult who was a healthcare worker with PCR-confirmed SARS-CoV-2 infection or an uninfected control (not recorded which). CDR3 nucleotides: TGCGCCAGCAGCCAAGAGAACGCCGGGAATGAGCAGTTCTTC. The encoded protein is CASSQENAGNEQFF.